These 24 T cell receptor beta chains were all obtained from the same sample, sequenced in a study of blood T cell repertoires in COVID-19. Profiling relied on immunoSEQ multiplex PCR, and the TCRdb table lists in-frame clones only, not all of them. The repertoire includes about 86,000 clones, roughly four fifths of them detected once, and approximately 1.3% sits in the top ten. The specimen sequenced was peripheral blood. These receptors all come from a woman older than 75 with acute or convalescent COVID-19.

The CDR3 region has the DNA TGTGCCAGCAGCTTCAACAGGGAGGGCACTGAAGCTTTCTTT. It translates to CASSFNREGTEAFF. The V call is TRBV7-9, the J call TRBJ1-1; a weak D match, TRBD1 (6 bases). The V end was cut by 3 bases, the J end by 4 bases, with 12 bases between. The CDR3 consists of 14 residues. Germline V gene sequence: CDR1 SEHNR, CDR2 FQNEAQ (reference sequence).

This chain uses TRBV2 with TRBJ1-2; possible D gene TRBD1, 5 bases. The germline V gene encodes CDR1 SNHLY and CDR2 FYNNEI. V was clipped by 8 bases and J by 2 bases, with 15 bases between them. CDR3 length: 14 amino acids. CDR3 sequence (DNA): TGTGCCAGCGGCCTGGGGAGGGGAAACTATGGCTACACCTTC. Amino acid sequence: CASGLGRGNYGYTF.

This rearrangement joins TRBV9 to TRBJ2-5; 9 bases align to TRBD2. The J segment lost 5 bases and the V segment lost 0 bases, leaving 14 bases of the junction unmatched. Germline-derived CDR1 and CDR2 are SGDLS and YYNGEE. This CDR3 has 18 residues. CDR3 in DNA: TGTGCCAGCAGCGTAGAACCCGTCTCGCGGGGGGGCCGGGAGACCCAGTACTTC. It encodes CASSVEPVSRGGRETQYF. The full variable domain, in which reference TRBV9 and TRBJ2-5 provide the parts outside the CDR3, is DSGVTQTPKHLITATGQRVTLRCSPRSGDLSVYWYQQSLDQGLQFLIQYYNGEERAKGNILERFSAQQFPDLHSELNLSSLELGDSALYFCASSVEPVSRGGRETQYFGPGTRLLVL.

CDR3 residues: CASSDGQGVGGYTF. CDR3 sequence (DNA): TGTGCCAGCAGTGATGGACAGGGTGTAGGTGGCTACACCTTC. The J gene is TRBJ1-2, the V gene TRBV6-1, with 8 bases matching TRBD1. The length of the CDR3 is 14 residues. Germline loops: CDR1 MNHNS, CDR2 SASEGT. V shed 3 bases and J 7 bases; nucleotides not matched to a gene: 7.

CDR3 in DNA: TGTGCCAGCAGCCCGGGGGACAGGGAGAGGACTGAAGCTTTCTTT. It translates to CASSPGDRERTEAFF. The chain uses TRBV5-5 and TRBJ1-1; 9 positions agree with TRBD1. CDR3 length: 15 residues. Germline CDR1 and CDR2: SGHKS and YYEKEE (reference sequence). The V and J ends lost 4 bases and 5 bases, in that order; junction bases with no gene match: 9.

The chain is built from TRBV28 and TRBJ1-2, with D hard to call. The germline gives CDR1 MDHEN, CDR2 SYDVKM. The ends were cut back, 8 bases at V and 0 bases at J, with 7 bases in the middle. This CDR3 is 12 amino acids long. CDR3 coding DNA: TGTGCCAGCTCTGGAGCTAACTATGGCTACACCTTC. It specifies CASSGANYGYTF.

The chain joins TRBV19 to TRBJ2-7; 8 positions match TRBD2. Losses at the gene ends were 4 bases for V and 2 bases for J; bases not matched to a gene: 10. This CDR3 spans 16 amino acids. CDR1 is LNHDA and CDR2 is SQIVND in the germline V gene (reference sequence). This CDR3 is CASSTPAGVPPYEQYF. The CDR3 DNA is TGTGCCAGTAGTACCCCAGCGGGAGTACCCCCCTACGAGCAGTACTTC.

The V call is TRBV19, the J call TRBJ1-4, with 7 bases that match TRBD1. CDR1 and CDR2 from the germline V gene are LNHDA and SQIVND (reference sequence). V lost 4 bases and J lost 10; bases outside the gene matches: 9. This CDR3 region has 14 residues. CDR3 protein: CASSTDRALGKLFF. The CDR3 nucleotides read TGTGCCAGTAGTACCGACAGGGCTTTAGGAAAACTGTTTTTT.

The CDR3 sequence: CASSFGAMEEGYTF. CDR3 bases: TGCGCCAGCAGCTTTGGGGCCATGGAAGAGGGCTACACCTTC. The chain recombines TRBV5-1 with TRBJ1-2, with D maybe TRBD1 (5 bases). The CDR3 consists of 14 residues. The V and J ends lost 2 bases and 8 bases respectively, with 16 bases between them. Germline V gene data show CDR1 as SGHRS and CDR2 as YFSETQ.

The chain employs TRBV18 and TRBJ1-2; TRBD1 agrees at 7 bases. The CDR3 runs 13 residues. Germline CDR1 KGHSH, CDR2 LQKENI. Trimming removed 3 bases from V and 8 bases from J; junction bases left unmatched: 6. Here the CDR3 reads CASSPQRDRGYTF. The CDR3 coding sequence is TGTGCCAGCTCACCCCAAAGGGACAGAGGCTACACCTTC.

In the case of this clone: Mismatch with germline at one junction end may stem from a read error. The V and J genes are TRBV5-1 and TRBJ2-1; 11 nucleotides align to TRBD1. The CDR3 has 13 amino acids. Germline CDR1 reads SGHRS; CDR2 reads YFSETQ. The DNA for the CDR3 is TGCGCCAGCAGCTTGCAGGGACAGGGGGTATGGGTCTTC. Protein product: CASSLQGQGVWVF.

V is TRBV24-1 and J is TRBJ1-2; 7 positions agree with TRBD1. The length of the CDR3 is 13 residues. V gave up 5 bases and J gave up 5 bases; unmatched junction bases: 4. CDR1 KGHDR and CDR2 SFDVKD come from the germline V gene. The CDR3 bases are TGTGCCACCAGTGCAGGGACAGCTTATGGCTACACCTTC. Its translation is CATSAGTAYGYTF.

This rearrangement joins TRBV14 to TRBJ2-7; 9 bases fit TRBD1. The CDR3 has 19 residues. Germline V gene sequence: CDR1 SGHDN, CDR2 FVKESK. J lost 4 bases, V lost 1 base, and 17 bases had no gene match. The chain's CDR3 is CASSQGRLGGTGLAYEQYF. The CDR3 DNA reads TGTGCCAGCAGCCAAGGACGATTAGGAGGGACAGGGCTCGCATACGAGCAGTACTTC.

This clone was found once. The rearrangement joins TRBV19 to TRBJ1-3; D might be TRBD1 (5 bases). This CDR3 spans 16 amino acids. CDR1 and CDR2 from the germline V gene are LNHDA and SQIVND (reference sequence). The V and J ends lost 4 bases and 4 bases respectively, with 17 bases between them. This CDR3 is CASSNTLRNRGNTIYF. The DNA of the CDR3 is TGTGCCAGTAGTAATACGCTAAGGAACAGGGGAAACACCATATATTTT.

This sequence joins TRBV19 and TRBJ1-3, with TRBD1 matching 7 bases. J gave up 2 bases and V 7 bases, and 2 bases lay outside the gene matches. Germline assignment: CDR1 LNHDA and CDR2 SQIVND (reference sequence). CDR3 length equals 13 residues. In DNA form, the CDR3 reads TGTGCCAGTATGGGACAGCCTGGAAACACCATATATTTT. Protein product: CASMGQPGNTIYF.

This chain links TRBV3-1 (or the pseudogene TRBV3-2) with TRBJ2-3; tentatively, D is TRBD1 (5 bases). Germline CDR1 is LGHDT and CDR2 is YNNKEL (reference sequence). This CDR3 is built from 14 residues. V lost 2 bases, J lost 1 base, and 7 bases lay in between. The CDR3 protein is CASSQQGGTDTQYF. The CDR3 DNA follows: TGTGCCAGCAGCCAACAGGGTGGCACAGATACGCAGTATTTT.

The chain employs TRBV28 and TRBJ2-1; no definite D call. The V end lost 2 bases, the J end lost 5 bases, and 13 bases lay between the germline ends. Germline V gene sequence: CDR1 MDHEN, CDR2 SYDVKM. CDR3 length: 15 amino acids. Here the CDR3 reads CASSLDLATHNEQFF. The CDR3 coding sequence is TGTGCCAGCAGTTTAGATTTAGCCACCCACAATGAGCAGTTCTTC. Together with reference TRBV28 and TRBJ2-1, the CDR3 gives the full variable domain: DVKVTQSSRYLVKRTGEKVFLECVQDMDHENMFWYRQDPGLGLRLIYFSYDVKMKEKGDIPEGYSVSREKKERFSLILESASTNQTSMYLCASSLDLATHNEQFFGPGTRLTVL.

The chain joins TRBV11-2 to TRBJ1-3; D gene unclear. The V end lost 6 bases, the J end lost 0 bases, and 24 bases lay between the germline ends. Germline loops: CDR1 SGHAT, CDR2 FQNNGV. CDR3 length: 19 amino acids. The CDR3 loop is CASSSQATLASSSGNTIYF. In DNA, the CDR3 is TGTGCCAGCAGTTCGCAGGCCACGTTGGCGTCGAGCTCTGGAAACACCATATATTTT.

The CDR3 reads CASSLGGQGKTDTQYF. The CDR3 coding sequence is TGTGCCAGCAGCTTGGGTGGACAGGGGAAAACAGATACGCAGTATTTT. The chain recombines TRBV5-4 with TRBJ2-3, with TRBD1 identical over 9 bases. The trim removed 0 bases at V and 3 bases at J, leaving 5 bases unmatched. The germline V gene has CDR1 SGHNT and CDR2 YYREEE (reference sequence). CDR3 length: 16 amino acids.

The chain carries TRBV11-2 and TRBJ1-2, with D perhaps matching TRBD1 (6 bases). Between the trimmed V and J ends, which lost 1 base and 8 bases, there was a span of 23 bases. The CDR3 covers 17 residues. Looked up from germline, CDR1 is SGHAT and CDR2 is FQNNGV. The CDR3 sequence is CASSLGTPGVDLGGYTF. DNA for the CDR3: TGTGCCAGCAGCTTAGGGACGCCAGGGGTAGACCTGGGGGGCTACACCTTC.

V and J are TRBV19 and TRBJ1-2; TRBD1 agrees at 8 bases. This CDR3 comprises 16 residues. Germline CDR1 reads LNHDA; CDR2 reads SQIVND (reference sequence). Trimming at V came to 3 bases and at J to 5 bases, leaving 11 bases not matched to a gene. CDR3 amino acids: CASSMTGQGVIYGYTF. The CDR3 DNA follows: TGTGCCAGTAGTATGACTGGACAGGGCGTGATATATGGCTACACCTTC.

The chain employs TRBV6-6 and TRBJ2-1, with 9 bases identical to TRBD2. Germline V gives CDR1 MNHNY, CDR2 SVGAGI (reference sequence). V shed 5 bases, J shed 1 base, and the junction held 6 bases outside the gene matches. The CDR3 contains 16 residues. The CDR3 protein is CASSRLAGGSYNEQFF. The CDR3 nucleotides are TGTGCCAGCAGTCGCCTGGCGGGGGGGTCCTACAATGAGCAGTTCTTC.

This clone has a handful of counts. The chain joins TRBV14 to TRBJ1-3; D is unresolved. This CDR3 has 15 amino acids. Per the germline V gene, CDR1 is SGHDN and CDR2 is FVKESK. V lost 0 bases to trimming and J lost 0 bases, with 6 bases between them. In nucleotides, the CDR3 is TGTGCCAGCAGCCAAGACTTCCCCTCTGGAAACACCATATATTTT. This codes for CASSQDFPSGNTIYF.

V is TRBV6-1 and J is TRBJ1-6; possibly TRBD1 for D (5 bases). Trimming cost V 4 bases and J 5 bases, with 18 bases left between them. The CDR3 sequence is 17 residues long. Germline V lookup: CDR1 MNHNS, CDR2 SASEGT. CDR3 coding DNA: TGTGCCAGCAGTGTAAAGGGTTGGGGGGTTAATAATTCACCCCTCCACTTT. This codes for CASSVKGWGVNNSPLHF.